Detailed here is one T cell receptor (beta chain). This sample was taken from a study of blood T cell repertoires in COVID-19. Whole-study context: COVID-19 samples collected from the United States, Italy and Spain covered acute and convalescent phases.

Study processing details: By means of reference gene primer amplification, nucleated cell counts were estimated. Profiled with immunoSEQ multiplex PCR; TCRdb holds only in-frame clones, not every one. V, J and clone size reflect that table, while D and trimming were determined from the DNA. Counted here are some 330,000 clones, approximately 84% occurring once; the ten biggest clones make up 3.5% to 4.5%. Adults between about 18 and 95 years of age took part from fewer than 30 US areas. Cohorts were assigned according to the clinical history that participants reported. The sample comprised PBMCs or T cells enriched from blood (not recorded which). The clonotype comes from a man younger than 40 who had recovered from COVID-19.

The CDR3 spells CASSNQGTNEKLFF. The CDR3 DNA reads TGTGCCAGCAGTAACCAGGGAACTAATGAAAAACTGTTTTTT. This chain uses TRBV28 with TRBJ1-4, with D perhaps TRBD1 (5 bases). The V and J ends lost 5 bases and 1 base respectively, with 8 bases between them. This CDR3 contains 14 residues. CDR1 and CDR2 from the germline V gene are MDHEN and SYDVKM.